This T cell receptor beta chain emerged from a study of T-cell reconstitution after alpha-beta-depleted transplantation in children. The study's findings and limits: Once a year had passed after transplant, T-cell counts and diversity came mostly from newly produced T cells. Recipient T cells and thymic progenitors that survived were the source of the high TCRbeta diversity seen at day 60 in some patients. Where alpha-beta T cells came from about two months after transplant was reportedly several hundred expanded graft clones.

Germline values: CDR1 LNHDA, CDR2 SQIVND (reference sequence). This CDR3 comprises 14 residues. The V end was cut by 3 bases, the J end by 1 base, with 7 bases between. During its preparation, the TCRbeta library received unique molecular identifiers. TCRdb re-analysed the PCR reads in MiXCR, keeping a single row per CDR3 protein. The table has some 7,500 distinct CDR3 sequences, roughly 30% seen once. Many counts were recorded for this clonotype. What it recognizes is unknown. The sequence derives from a boy under two years old who had a stem cell transplant for SCID, so the T cells may come from the graft donor. This chain connects TRBV19 to TRBJ1-5; perhaps TRBD1 as D (5 bases). Sequenced material: peripheral blood, taken 60 days after TCRalphabeta/CD19-depleted stem cell transplant. CDR3 DNA: TGTGCCAGTAGTATTGGGGGGAGCAATCAGCCCCAGCATTTT. It specifies CASSIGGSNQPQHF.